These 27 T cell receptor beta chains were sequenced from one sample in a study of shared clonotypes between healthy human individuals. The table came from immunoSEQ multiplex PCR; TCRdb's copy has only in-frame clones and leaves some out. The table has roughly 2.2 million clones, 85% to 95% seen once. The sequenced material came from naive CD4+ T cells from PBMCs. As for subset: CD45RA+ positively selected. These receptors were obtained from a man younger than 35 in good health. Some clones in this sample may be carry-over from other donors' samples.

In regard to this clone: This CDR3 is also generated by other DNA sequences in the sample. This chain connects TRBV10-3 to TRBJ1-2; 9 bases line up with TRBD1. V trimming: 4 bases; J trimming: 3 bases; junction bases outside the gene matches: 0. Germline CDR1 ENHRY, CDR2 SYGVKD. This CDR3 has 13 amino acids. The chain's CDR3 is CAISGTGDYGYTF. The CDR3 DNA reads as TGTGCCATCAGTGGGACAGGGGACTATGGCTACACCTTC.

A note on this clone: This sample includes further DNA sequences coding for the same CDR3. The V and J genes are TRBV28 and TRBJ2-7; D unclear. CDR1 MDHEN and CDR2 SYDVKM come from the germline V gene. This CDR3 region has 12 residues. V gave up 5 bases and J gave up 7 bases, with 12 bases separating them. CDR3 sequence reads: CASSPPGYEQYF. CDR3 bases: TGTGCCAGCAGTCCCCCAGGCTATGAGCAGTACTTC.

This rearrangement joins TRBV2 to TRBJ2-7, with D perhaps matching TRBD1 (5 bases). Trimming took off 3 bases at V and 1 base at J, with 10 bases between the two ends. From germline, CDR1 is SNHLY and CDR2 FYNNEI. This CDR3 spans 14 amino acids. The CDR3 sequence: CASSDQGLSYEQYF. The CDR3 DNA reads TGTGCCAGCAGTGACCAGGGCCTATCCTACGAGCAGTACTTC.

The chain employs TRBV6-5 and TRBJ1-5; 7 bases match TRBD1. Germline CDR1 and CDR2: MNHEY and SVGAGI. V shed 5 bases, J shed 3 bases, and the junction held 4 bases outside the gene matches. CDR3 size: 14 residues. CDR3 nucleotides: TGTGCCAGCAGTGCCGGGACAGCCAATCAGCCCCAGCATTTT. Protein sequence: CASSAGTANQPQHF.

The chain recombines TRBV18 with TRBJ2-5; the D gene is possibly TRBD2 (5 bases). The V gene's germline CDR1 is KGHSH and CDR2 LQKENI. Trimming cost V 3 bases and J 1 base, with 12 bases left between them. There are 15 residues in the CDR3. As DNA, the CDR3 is TGTGCCAGCTCACCGGACGGCGGGCGCCAAGAGACCCAGTACTTC. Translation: CASSPDGGRQETQYF. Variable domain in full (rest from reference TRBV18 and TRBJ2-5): NAGVMQNPRHLVRRRGQEARLRCSPMKGHSHVYWYRQLPEEGLKFMVYLQKENIIDESGMPKERFSAEFPKEGPSILRIQQVVRGDSAAYFCASSPDGGRQETQYFGPGTRLLVL.

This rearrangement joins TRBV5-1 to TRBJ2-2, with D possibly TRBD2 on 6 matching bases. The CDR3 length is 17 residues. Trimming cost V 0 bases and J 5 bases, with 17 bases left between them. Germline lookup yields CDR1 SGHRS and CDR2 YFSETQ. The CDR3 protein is CASSLGPLLGGTGELFF. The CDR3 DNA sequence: TGCGCCAGCAGCTTGGGGCCCCTCCTGGGGGGAACCGGGGAGCTGTTTTTT.

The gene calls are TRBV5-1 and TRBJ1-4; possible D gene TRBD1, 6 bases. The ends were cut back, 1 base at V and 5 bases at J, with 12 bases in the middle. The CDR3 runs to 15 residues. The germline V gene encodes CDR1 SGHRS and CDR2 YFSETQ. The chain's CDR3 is CASSLSGGPNEKLFF. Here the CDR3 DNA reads TGCGCCAGCAGCTTGAGTGGGGGGCCCAATGAAAAACTGTTTTTT.

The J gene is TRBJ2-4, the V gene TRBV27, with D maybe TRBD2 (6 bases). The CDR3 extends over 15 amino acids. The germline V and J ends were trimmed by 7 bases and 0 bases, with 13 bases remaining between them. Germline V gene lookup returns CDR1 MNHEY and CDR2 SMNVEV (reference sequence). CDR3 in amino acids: CASTGGGLAKNIQYF. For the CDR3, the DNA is TGTGCCAGCACCGGGGGAGGACTAGCCAAAAACATTCAGTACTTC.

The CDR3 sequence: CASSSPRGSIKNIQYF. CDR3 nucleotide sequence: TGTGCCAGCAGCTCTCCTAGGGGGAGTATCAAAAACATTCAGTACTTC. This chain links TRBV7-2 with TRBJ2-4; D perhaps matches TRBD1 (6 bases). The CDR3 has 16 residues. Trimming pared 4 bases from V and 3 bases from J, leaving 16 bases between. Germline lookup yields CDR1 SGHTA and CDR2 FQGNSA.

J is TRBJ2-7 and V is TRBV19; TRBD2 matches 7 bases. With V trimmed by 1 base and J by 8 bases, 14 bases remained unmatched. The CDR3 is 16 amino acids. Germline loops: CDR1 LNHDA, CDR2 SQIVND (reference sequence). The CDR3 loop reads CASSIGGAGAAAQQYF. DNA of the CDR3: TGTGCCAGTAGTATAGGGGGTGCGGGAGCCGCCGCCCAGCAGTACTTC.

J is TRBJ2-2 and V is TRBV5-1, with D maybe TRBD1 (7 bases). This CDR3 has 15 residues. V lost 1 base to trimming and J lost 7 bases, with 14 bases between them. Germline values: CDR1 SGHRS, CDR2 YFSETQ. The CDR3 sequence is CASSLLGTAGGELFF. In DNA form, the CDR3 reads TGCGCCAGCAGCTTGCTTGGGACAGCGGGCGGGGAGCTGTTTTTT.

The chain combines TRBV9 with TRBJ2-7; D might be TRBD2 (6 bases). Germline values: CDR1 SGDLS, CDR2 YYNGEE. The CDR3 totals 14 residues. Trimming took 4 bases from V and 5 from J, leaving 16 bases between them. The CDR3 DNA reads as TGTGCCAGCAGCCCCCTGCGGAGGGGCCACGAGCAGTACTTC. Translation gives CASSPLRRGHEQYF.

CDR3 protein: CASSPLAVLQETQYF. DNA of the CDR3: TGTGCCAGCTCACCACTAGCGGTCCTACAAGAGACCCAGTACTTC. V usage is TRBV18 and J usage is TRBJ2-5; TRBD2 might be the D (6 bases). This CDR3 region has 15 residues. V lost 1 base to trimming and J lost 2 bases, with 11 bases between them. In germline, CDR1 is KGHSH, CDR2 LQKENI.

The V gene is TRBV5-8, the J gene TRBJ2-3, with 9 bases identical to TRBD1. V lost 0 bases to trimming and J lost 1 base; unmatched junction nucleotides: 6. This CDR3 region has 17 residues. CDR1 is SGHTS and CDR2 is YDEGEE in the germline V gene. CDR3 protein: CASSLGDRTGGTDTQYF. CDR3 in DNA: TGTGCCAGCAGCTTGGGAGACAGGACAGGGGGCACAGATACGCAGTATTTT.

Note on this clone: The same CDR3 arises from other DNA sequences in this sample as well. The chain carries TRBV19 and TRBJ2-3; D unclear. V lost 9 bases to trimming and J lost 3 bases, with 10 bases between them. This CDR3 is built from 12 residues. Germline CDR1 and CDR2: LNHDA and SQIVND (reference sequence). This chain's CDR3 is CASSPNTDTQYF. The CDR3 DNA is TGTGCCAGCAGCCCAAATACAGATACGCAGTATTTT.

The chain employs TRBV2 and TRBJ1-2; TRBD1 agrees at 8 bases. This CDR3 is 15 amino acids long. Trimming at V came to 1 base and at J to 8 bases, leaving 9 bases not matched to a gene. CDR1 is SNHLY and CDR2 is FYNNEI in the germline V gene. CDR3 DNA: TGTGCCAGCAGTGAAGGGACAGGGTGGCCGGGGGGCTACACCTTC. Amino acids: CASSEGTGWPGGYTF.

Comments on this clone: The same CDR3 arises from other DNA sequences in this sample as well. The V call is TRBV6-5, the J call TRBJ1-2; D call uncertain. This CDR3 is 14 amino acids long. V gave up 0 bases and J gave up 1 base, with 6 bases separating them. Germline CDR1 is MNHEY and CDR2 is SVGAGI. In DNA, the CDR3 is TGTGCCAGCAGTTACTCCTCCGGTAACTATGGCTACACCTTC. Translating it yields CASSYSSGNYGYTF.

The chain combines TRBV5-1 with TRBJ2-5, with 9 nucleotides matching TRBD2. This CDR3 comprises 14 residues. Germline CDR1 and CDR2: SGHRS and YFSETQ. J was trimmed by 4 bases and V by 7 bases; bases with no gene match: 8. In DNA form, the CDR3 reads TGCGCCAGCGGATTGTTACTAGCGGGAGAGACCCAGTACTTC. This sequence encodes CASGLLLAGETQYF.

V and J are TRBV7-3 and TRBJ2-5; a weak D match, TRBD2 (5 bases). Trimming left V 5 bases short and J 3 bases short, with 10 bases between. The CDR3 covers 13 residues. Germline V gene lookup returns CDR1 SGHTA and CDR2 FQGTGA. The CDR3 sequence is CASSRGLKETQYF. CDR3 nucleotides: TGTGCCAGCAGCCGAGGGTTGAAAGAGACCCAGTACTTC.

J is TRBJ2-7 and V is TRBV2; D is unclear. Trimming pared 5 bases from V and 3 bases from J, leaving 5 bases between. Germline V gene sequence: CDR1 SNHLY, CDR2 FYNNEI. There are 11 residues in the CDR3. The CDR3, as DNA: TGTGCCAGCAGTTTCCACTACGAGCAGTACTTC. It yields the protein CASSFHYEQYF. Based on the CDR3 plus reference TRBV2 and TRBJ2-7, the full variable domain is EPEVTQTPSHQVTQMGQEVILRCVPISNHLYFYWYRQILGQKVEFLVSFYNNEISEKSEIFDDQFSVERPDGSNFTLKIRSTKLEDSAMYFCASSFHYEQYFGPGTRLTVT.

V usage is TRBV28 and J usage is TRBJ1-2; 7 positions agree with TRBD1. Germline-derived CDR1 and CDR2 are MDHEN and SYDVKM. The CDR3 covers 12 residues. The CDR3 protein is CGVTGPDYGYTF. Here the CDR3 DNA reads TGTGGCGTGACAGGGCCAGACTATGGCTACACCTTC.

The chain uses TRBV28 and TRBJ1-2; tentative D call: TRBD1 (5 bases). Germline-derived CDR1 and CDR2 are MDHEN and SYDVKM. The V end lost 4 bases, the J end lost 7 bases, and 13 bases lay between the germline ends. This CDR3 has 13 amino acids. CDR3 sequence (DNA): TGTGCCAGCAGTTATTCAGGGTATGGTGGCTACACCTTC. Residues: CASSYSGYGGYTF.

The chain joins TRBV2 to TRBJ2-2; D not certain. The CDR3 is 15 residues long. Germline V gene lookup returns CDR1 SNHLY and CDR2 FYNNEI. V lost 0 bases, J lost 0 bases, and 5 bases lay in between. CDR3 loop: CASSEARANTGELFF. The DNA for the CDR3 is TGTGCCAGCAGTGAAGCAAGGGCGAACACCGGGGAGCTGTTTTTT.

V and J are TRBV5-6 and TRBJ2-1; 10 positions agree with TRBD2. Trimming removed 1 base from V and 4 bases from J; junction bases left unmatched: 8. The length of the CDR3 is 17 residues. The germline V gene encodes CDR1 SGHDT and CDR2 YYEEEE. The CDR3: CASSLSLAGQRYNEQFF. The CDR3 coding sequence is TGTGCCAGCAGCTTGTCACTAGCGGGACAGAGGTACAATGAGCAGTTCTTC.

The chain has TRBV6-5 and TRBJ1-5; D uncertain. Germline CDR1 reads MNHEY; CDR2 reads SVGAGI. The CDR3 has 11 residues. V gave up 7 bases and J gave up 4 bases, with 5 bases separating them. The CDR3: CASTQNQPQHF. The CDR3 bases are TGTGCCAGCACACAGAATCAGCCCCAGCATTTT.

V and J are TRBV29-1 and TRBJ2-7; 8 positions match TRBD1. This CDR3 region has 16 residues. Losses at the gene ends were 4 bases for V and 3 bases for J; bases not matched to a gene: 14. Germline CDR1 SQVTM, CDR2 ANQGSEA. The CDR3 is CSVGERDRGFVYEQYF. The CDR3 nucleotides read TGCAGCGTTGGGGAGCGTGACAGGGGCTTCGTCTACGAGCAGTACTTC.

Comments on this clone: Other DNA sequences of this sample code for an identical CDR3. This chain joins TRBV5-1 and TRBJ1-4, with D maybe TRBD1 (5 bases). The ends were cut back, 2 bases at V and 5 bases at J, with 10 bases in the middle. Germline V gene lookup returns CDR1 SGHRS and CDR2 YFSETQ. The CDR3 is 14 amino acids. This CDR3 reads CASSFSGPNEKLFF. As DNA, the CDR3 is TGCGCCAGCAGCTTCTCAGGGCCAAATGAAAAACTGTTTTTT.